This T cell receptor beta chain is drawn from a study of T-cell reconstitution after alpha-beta-depleted transplantation in children. Study outcomes and limitations: Several hundred rapidly expanded clones from non-depleted graft cells reportedly supplied alpha-beta T cells about two months post-transplant.

With V trimmed by 8 bases and J by 3 bases, 16 bases remained unmatched. The CDR3 extends over 17 amino acids. Germline CDR1 is KGHSH and CDR2 is LQKENI. As it was prepared, the TCRbeta library received unique molecular identifiers. In TCRdb, the PCR reads were re-called with MiXCR into one record per CDR3 protein. Of about 590,000 distinct CDR3 sequences listed, roughly 13% are singletons. About this clonotype: Its specificity is unknown.

The sequence was obtained from a male patient younger than 18 who had a stem cell transplant for acute myeloid leukemia, so the T cells may come from the graft donor. This chain connects TRBV18 to TRBJ2-1; 7 positions match TRBD2. The starting material was PBMCs, mostly from graft donor cells, obtained 360 days after TCRalphabeta/CD19-depleted stem cell transplant. The CDR3 here is CASHQRGVLGSYNEQFF. The CDR3 DNA sequence: TGTGCCAGCCACCAACGGGGGGTTTTGGGGAGCTACAATGAGCAGTTCTTC.